These T cell receptor beta chains were read from a single sample in a study of CD8+ T cells in alopecia areata. TCRdb keeps only in-frame clones here, not all; method: immunoSEQ multiplex PCR. The sample shows over 150,000 clones, 50% to 70% of them seen only once. The sample in question was CD4+ T cells sorted from blood, obtained at week 0. All receptors derive from a human donor with alopecia areata. CDR3s leave out the opening cysteine and the closing phenylalanine or tryptophan. Each record gives: J gene, V gene, CDR3 length, CDR3 protein.

>TRBJ1-2|TRBV20-1|9
SARGGQGNT
>TRBJ2-1|TRBV7-2|13
ASSLVAGGGNEQF
>TRBJ1-1|TRBV29-1|13
SVASPEEWGTEAF
>TRBJ2-3|TRBV29-1|12
SVRRDQGRDTQY
>TRBJ2-1|TRBV18|10
ASSQKNSEQF
>TRBJ1-2|TRBV29-1|15
SVEDPGQGGNLYGYT
>TRBJ2-7|TRBV11-2|13
ASSSPGRGLYEQY
>TRBJ1-2|TRBV30|10
ACQGQGDAYT
>TRBJ2-7|TRBV9|12
ASSVGQGTYEQY
>TRBJ2-7|TRBV2|9
ASATGGKQY
>TRBJ1-4|TRBV28|13
ASSLGGTTNEKLF
>TRBJ1-5|TRBV4-3|11
ASSQEAGQPQH
>TRBJ1-1|TRBV4-1|13
ASSHPPRGNTEAF
>TRBJ2-4|TRBV2|14
ASTLKASGAKNIQY
>TRBJ2-5|TRBV29-1|9
SVGGEETQY
>TRBJ2-3|TRBV7-2|13
ASSLALGNTDTQY
>TRBJ1-1|TRBV11-2|12
ASTLQGRDTEAF
>TRBJ2-5|TRBV2|13
ASSEALAVGETQY
>TRBJ2-7|TRBV4-3|15
ASSQDAPAGGFYEQY
>TRBJ2-5|TRBV11-2|14
ASSLGVGGRRETQY
>TRBJ2-7|TRBV4-1|9
ASSPSYEQY
>TRBJ2-7|TRBV29-1|10
SVVRGAYEQY
>TRBJ1-1|TRBV29-1|11
SVSAEMNTEAF
>TRBJ2-3|TRBV7-6|13
ASSLGSGFTDTQY
>TRBJ2-3|TRBV11-2|15
ASDQIRRRGGRDTQY
>TRBJ2-7|TRBV5-6|13
ASSFRGLSSYEQY
>TRBJ1-1|TRBV25-1|9
ASSEYGEAF
>TRBJ2-1|TRBV30|10
AWSGDDNEQF
>TRBJ2-3|TRBV5-1|13
ASSFKGPELSAQY
>TRBJ2-3|TRBV5-1|10
ASGVTGDTQY
>TRBJ2-7|TRBV5-1|13
ASSSSGGRAYEQY
>TRBJ1-2|TRBV7-9|10
ASSWGESGYT
>TRBJ1-1|TRBV29-1|11
SVRSSLNTEAF
>TRBJ1-1|TRBV29-1|12
SVAGLRMNTEAF
>TRBJ1-1|TRBV6-5|12
ASSYDRTNTEAF
>TRBJ2-1|TRBV29-1|12
SVESQSSYNEQF
>TRBJ1-2|TRBV30|9
AWSFRAPTL
>TRBJ1-5|TRBV30|14
AWSAGLGMRNQPQH
>TRBJ1-2|TRBV28|10
ASMGTVYGYT
>TRBJ1-5|TRBV7-9|14
ASSLGTGVDNQPQH
>TRBJ1-2|TRBV29-1|10
SVISIQNGYT
>TRBJ1-2|TRBV5-1|13
ASSHGDREMYGYT
>TRBJ1-1|TRBV13|15
ASSSPDRGREGTEAF
>TRBJ2-3|TRBV2|12
ASRLTTGSDTQY
>TRBJ2-3|TRBV7-2|14
ASSLRSGGHTDTQY
>TRBJ2-5|TRBV2|9
ASSESFTQY
>TRBJ1-1|TRBV7-2|13
ASSYQPTGATEAF
>TRBJ1-1|TRBV29-1|9
SVALNTEAF
>TRBJ2-3|TRBV30|11
AWRSSGWDTQY
>TRBJ2-1|TRBV29-1|15
SVTGTPGVRSYNEQF
>TRBJ1-6|TRBV15|12
ATTPGQVNSPLH
>TRBJ1-4|TRBV7-6|13
ASSLDRGFNEKLF
>TRBJ1-2|TRBV4-1|13
ASSQADGVGYGYT
>TRBJ1-5|TRBV15|12
ATSSGRGNQPQH
>TRBJ1-1|TRBV30|10
AWSERGSEAF
>TRBJ1-5|TRBV29-1|12
SVADSAGNQPQH
>TRBJ2-7|TRBV29-1|10
SVVEQSLEQY
>TRBJ1-4|TRBV9|10
ASSRRGEKLF
>TRBJ1-1|TRBV29-1|12
SVIPSIGGTEAF